This T cell receptor (beta chain) was identified in a study of metastatic and nonmetastatic thyroid tumors. Regarding the study as a whole: As reported, TCR beta diversity in blood and tumor was significantly higher in malignant thyroid tumors than in benign nodules.

Concerning this clone itself: Its antigen is unidentified.

Germline lookup yields CDR1 MNHEY and CDR2 SMNVEV (reference sequence). The length of the CDR3 is 20 residues. Unmatched junction bases numbered 18, after V lost 2 bases and J lost 7 bases. As handled by the study authors: A classifier of distant metastasis in papillary thyroid cancer was built from CDR3 differences (across clinicopathological groups). TCRdb used MiXCR to call clones anew from the PCR reads. The V and J calls, along with clone size, are taken from TCRdb and not from the paper's own processing. The sample consists of 40,000 to 50,000 clones, around 10% of them appearing once. Each patient went into thyroid surgery without having received any treatment.

V is TRBV27 and J is TRBJ2-1, with 12 bases matching TRBD2. The TCR comes from a male donor with papillary thyroid cancer or a benign thyroid nodule (not recorded which). Some clones in this sample may be carry-over from other donors' samples. The sample consisted of blood. CDR3 DNA sequence: TGTGCCAGCAGTTTAGGCTGGGGGACACCGACTAGCGGGGGCCTTAATGAGCAGTTCTTC. Translated: CASSLGWGTPTSGGLNEQFF.